This note documents a single T cell receptor (beta chain) sequence. Its antigen is still unknown. This sample was taken from a study of cytomegalovirus exposure and HLA in healthy donors. The CDR3 sequence is 13 residues long. Germline values: CDR1 SGHNT, CDR2 YYREEE (reference sequence). The V gene end was trimmed by 2 bases and the J gene end by 8 bases; junction bases not matched to a gene: 4. The primer mix had 60 Vbeta and 13 Jbeta primers. The protocol was immunoSEQ multiplex PCR, while the TCRdb copy is restricted to in-frame clones and leaves out a portion. This repertoire shows roughly 200,000 clones, 75% to 85% found once; its top ten account for under 0.85%. General observations from the study: Highly shared variants forming one cluster were likely a sequencing artifact.

Input material: PBMCs. The V call is TRBV5-4, the J call TRBJ2-3; 8 nucleotides match TRBD2. The source is a boy aged 10-17 years in good health and CMV-seronegative. The CDR3 coding sequence is TGTGCCAGCAGCTTAGCGGGGGCCGTTACGCAGTATTTT. It encodes CASSLAGAVTQYF.